What follows are 18 T cell receptor beta chains derived from one specimen sequenced in a study of patients and donors after allogeneic stem cell transplantation. MiXCR was run by TCRdb on the RT-PCR reads, yielding one entry per CDR3 protein. The table records roughly 12,000 distinct CDR3 sequences, 20% to 25% of them present only once. Input material: blood, either unsorted or a sorted T cell fraction (not recorded which). The receptor source for this set is a human donor who was either an allogeneic HSCT recipient or a stem cell or donor lymphocyte infusion donor (not recorded which). It is not recorded whose cells these are; they may come from a transplant donor.

V gene TRBV4-3 combines with J gene TRBJ1-3; a weak D match, TRBD1 (5 bases). With 4 bases removed from V and 2 bases from J, the gap between germline ends came to 9 bases. Per the germline V gene, CDR1 is LGHNA and CDR2 is YSLEER. The CDR3 length is 14 residues. CDR3 protein: CASSPRGAGNTIYF. DNA of the CDR3: TGCGCCAGCAGCCCCCGGGGGGCTGGAAACACCATATATTTT.

In this sample, this clonotype turned up a few times. The chain links TRBV20-1 to TRBJ2-1; 9 bases line up with TRBD2. The CDR3 has 14 amino acids. Trimming cost V 5 bases and J 5 bases; bases outside gene matches: 7. Germline lookup yields CDR1 DFQATT and CDR2 SNEGSKA (reference sequence). The CDR3 DNA sequence: TGCAGTGCTGGACCTAGCGGGAAGCACAATGAGCAGTTCTTC. This codes for CSAGPSGKHNEQFF.

V and J are TRBV13 and TRBJ1-1; D is uncertain. CDR3 length: 16 residues. Germline CDR1 PRHDT, CDR2 FYEKMQ (reference sequence). The V gene lost 5 bases and the J gene lost 0 bases, with 16 bases spanning the gap. The CDR3 sequence is CASSPPGETLNTEAFF. In nucleotides, the CDR3 is TGTGCCAGCAGCCCTCCCGGCGAGACACTGAACACTGAAGCTTTCTTT. Full variable domain (remainder filled in from reference TRBV13 and TRBJ1-1): AAGVIQSPRHLIKEKRETATLKCYPIPRHDTVYWYQQGPGQDPQFLISFYEKMQSDKGSIPDRFSAQQFSDYHSELNMSSLELGDSALYFCASSPPGETLNTEAFFGQGTRLTVV.

This clonotype has more than one count but fewer than ten. The chain has TRBV25-1 and TRBJ1-3; D unclear. This CDR3 contains 13 residues. Trimming cost V 3 bases and J 0 bases, with 3 bases left between them. Germline lookup yields CDR1 MGHDK and CDR2 SYGVNS. CDR3 coding DNA: TGTGCCAGCAGTGAGGCCTCTGGAAACACCATATATTTT. It encodes CASSEASGNTIYF.

This clonotype was found a few times. The J gene is TRBJ1-2, the V gene TRBV10-3, with D possibly TRBD1 on 5 matching bases. CDR1 is ENHRY, CDR2 SYGVKD, per germline. Deletions cut 3 bases from V and 3 bases from J, with 17 bases between. This CDR3 has 16 residues. The CDR3 region has the DNA TGTGCCATCAGTGAAACCGGGACCCCCTTTTACTATGGCTACACCTTC. As protein: CAISETGTPFYYGYTF.

This clonotype has more than one count but fewer than ten. This chain joins TRBV9 and TRBJ2-2; no reliable D call. This CDR3 comprises 13 residues. V was trimmed by 4 bases and J by 2 bases, leaving 6 bases between them. Germline V gene data show CDR1 as SGDLS and CDR2 as YYNGEE. The CDR3 reads CASSKLNTGELFF. Written as DNA, the CDR3 is TGTGCCAGCAGCAAGCTCAACACCGGGGAGCTGTTTTTT.

This sequence joins TRBV3-1 and TRBJ2-7; TRBD2 aligns across 9 bases. The germline V gene encodes CDR1 LGHDT and CDR2 YNNKEL (reference sequence). Germline trimming cut 2 bases from V and 4 bases from J; bases unmatched to any gene: 12. The CDR3 sequence is 17 residues long. The CDR3, as DNA: TGTGCCAGCAGCCAAAAATGGGGTAGCGGGAGCGGTTACGAGCAGTACTTC. Amino acid sequence: CASSQKWGSGSGYEQYF.

The rearrangement uses TRBV10-3 and TRBJ2-1, with D unresolved. This CDR3 is built from 14 residues. V gave up 0 bases and J gave up 5 bases, with 8 bases separating them. Germline values: CDR1 ENHRY, CDR2 SYGVKD. For the CDR3, the DNA is TGTGCCATCAGTGAGTCCCAGGCCCACAATGAGCAGTTCTTC. Translating gives CAISESQAHNEQFF.

The table lists this clonotype with many counts. In nucleotides, the CDR3 is TGCAGTGCTAGTGATGGCGCAATCTCTGGAAACACCATATATTTT. Its translation is CSASDGAISGNTIYF. The chain combines TRBV20-1 with TRBJ1-3; no clear D. Per the germline V gene, CDR1 is DFQATT and CDR2 is SNEGSKA (reference sequence). V lost 3 bases and J lost 0, with 12 bases in between. The CDR3 spans 15 residues.

This clonotype has a handful of counts. V gene TRBV6-5 combines with J gene TRBJ1-1, with D maybe TRBD1 (6 bases). V was pared by 5 bases and J by 2 bases, with 12 bases between. Germline V gene data show CDR1 as MNHEY and CDR2 as SVGAGI. The CDR3 consists of 14 residues. The CDR3 sequence: CASSPGQLNTEAFF. CDR3 in DNA: TGTGCCAGCAGTCCCGGACAGTTAAACACTGAAGCTTTCTTT.

The chain carries TRBV7-2 and TRBJ2-3, with TRBD2 as a possible D gene (6 bases). Trimming stripped 1 base from V and 0 bases from J, with 8 bases between. CDR3 length: 15 amino acids. The V gene's germline CDR1 is SGHTA and CDR2 FQGNSA. The DNA for the CDR3 is TGTGCCAGCAGCTTAGTTGGGACTAGCACAGATACGCAGTATTTT. It translates to CASSLVGTSTDTQYF.

J is TRBJ2-2 and V is TRBV6-5; tentatively, D is TRBD1 (5 bases). CDR1 and CDR2 from the germline V gene are MNHEY and SVGAGI. This CDR3 is built from 13 residues. The V end lost 2 bases, the J end lost 6 bases, and 7 bases lay between the germline ends. The CDR3 DNA follows: TGTGCCAGCAGTTACAGGGGCTCCGGGGAGCTGTTTTTT. It translates to CASSYRGSGELFF.

This clonotype was detected ten times or more. CDR3 in amino acids: CASSVHRGGTEAFF. DNA of the CDR3: TGTGCCAGCAGCGTCCACAGGGGAGGGACTGAAGCTTTCTTT. The chain uses TRBV7-2 and TRBJ1-1; 7 bases are a match to TRBD1. The CDR3 is 14 amino acids. J gave up 5 bases and V 5 bases, and 8 bases lay outside the gene matches. In germline, CDR1 is SGHTA, CDR2 FQGNSA.

This clonotype was seen at least ten times. The CDR3 sequence is CASSYAGQFYGYTF. The CDR3 region has the DNA TGTGCCAGCAGCTACGCGGGACAATTCTATGGCTACACCTTC. V is TRBV5-4 and J is TRBJ1-2, with D possibly matching TRBD1 (6 bases). V was shortened by 3 bases and J by 4 bases, with 13 bases between the two germline ends. The CDR3 totals 14 residues. From germline, CDR1 is SGHNT and CDR2 YYREEE (reference sequence).

This clonotype has ten or more counts. The chain uses TRBV7-2 and TRBJ1-5, with 7 bases matching TRBD1. This CDR3 contains 15 residues. The V and J ends lost 1 base and 6 bases, in that order; junction bases with no gene match: 6. Per germline, CDR1 SGHTA and CDR2 FQGNSA. The CDR3 DNA reads as TGTGCCAGCAGCTTAGTGGAAGGGGGCGGTCAGCCCCAGCATTTT. Translation: CASSLVEGGGQPQHF. Looking up the rest from reference TRBV7-2 and TRBJ1-5 gives the full variable domain: GAGVSQSPSNKVTEKGKDVELRCDPISGHTALYWYRQSLGQGLEFLIYFQGNSAPDKSGLPSDRFSAERTGGSVSTLTIQRTQQEDSAVYLCASSLVEGGGQPQHFGDGTRLSIL.

The rearrangement links TRBV20-1 to TRBJ2-7; possibly TRBD1 for D (5 bases). Trimming left V 3 bases short and J 3 bases short, with 9 bases between. Per germline, CDR1 DFQATT and CDR2 SNEGSKA (reference sequence). The CDR3 has 12 amino acids. CDR3 protein: CSARNRIYEQYF. The CDR3 region has the DNA TGCAGTGCTAGGAACAGGATCTACGAGCAGTACTTC.

This clonotype was seen a few times. The J gene is TRBJ2-2, the V gene TRBV27; 10 bases are a match to TRBD1. Losses at the gene ends were 5 bases for V and 6 bases for J; bases not matched to a gene: 6. Germline values: CDR1 MNHEY, CDR2 SMNVEV (reference sequence). The CDR3 is 15 residues long. The CDR3 coding sequence is TGTGCCAGCAGTCCGGGACAGGGGAGACCCGGGGAGCTGTTTTTT. Amino acids: CASSPGQGRPGELFF.

Only a few counts were recorded for this clonotype. CDR3 amino acids: CASSRTAASTEAFF. The CDR3 nucleotides read TGTGCCAGCAGTAGGACCGCTGCGAGCACTGAAGCTTTCTTT. V gene TRBV12-3 or TRBV12-4 combines with J gene TRBJ1-1; D remains unclear. The CDR3 is made up of 14 amino acids. V dropped 5 bases and J dropped 4 bases, with 14 bases sitting between them.